The 19 T cell receptor beta chains in this list originate from one sample, sequenced in a study of cytomegalovirus exposure and HLA in healthy donors. The PCR employed 60 Vbeta primers together with 13 Jbeta primers. Sequencing was performed with immunoSEQ multiplex PCR; in TCRdb, only in-frame clones are kept and a portion is missing. Of roughly 150,000 clones in the sample, over 60% are singletons; the top ten hold about 3.1%. Sequencing input: PBMCs. The receptor source for this set is a middle-aged man in good health and CMV-seronegative.

V and J are TRBV7-3 and TRBJ2-1; TRBD2 aligns across 11 bases. Germline V lookup: CDR1 SGHTA, CDR2 FQGTGA. V lost 6 bases to trimming and J lost 10 bases; unmatched junction nucleotides: 14. The CDR3 contains 16 residues. CDR3 sequence: CASSPPGSGRAGEQFF. The CDR3 region has the DNA TGTGCCAGCAGTCCCCCGGGTAGCGGGAGGGCCGGAGAGCAGTTCTTC.

The chain carries TRBV14 and TRBJ2-7, with D uncertain. Germline assignment: CDR1 SGHDN and CDR2 FVKESK. Trimming took off 3 bases at V and 3 bases at J, with 3 bases between the two ends. The CDR3 runs 11 residues. The CDR3 DNA sequence: TGTGCCAGCAGCCACAGCTACGAGCAGTACTTC. It yields the protein CASSHSYEQYF.

This chain connects TRBV5-8 to TRBJ2-7, with TRBD2 as a possible D gene (7 bases). Germline-derived CDR1 and CDR2 are SGHTS and YDEGEE. This CDR3 is 12 amino acids long. The CDR3 here is CAGEGGGYEQYF. In DNA, the CDR3 is TGTGCGGGAGAGGGAGGGGGTTACGAGCAGTACTTC.

This clone was seen a single time. V and J are TRBV2 and TRBJ2-3, with TRBD2 matching 8 bases. Per germline, CDR1 SNHLY and CDR2 FYNNEI. Trimming took 7 bases from V and 6 from J; bases not matched to a gene: 9. This CDR3 spans 14 amino acids. The CDR3 nucleotides are TGTGCCAGCACCCCTACGGGGGGGTCTGATACGCAGTATTTT. As protein: CASTPTGGSDTQYF.

The chain joins TRBV7-9 to TRBJ1-2, with TRBD1 identical over 11 bases. After removal of 3 bases from V and 3 bases from J, the junction contained 3 bases not matched to a gene. The V gene's germline CDR1 is SEHNR and CDR2 FQNEAQ (reference sequence). The CDR3 is 15 amino acids. Written as DNA, the CDR3 is TGTGCCAGCAGCTTGGACAGGGGGCCCCACTATGGCTACACCTTC. It yields the protein CASSLDRGPHYGYTF. Drawing the rest from reference TRBV7-9 and TRBJ1-2, the complete variable domain is DTGVSQNPRHKITKRGQNVTFRCDPISEHNRLYWYRQTLGQGPEFLTYFQNEAQLEKSRLLSDRFSAERPKGSFSTLEIQRTEQGDSAMYLCASSLDRGPHYGYTFGSGTRLTVV.

The chain is built from TRBV6-5 and TRBJ1-5, with D uncertain. Trimming shortened V by 2 bases and J by 7 bases, and 12 bases separated the two germline ends. CDR3 size: 14 residues. Germline CDR1 is MNHEY and CDR2 is SVGAGI. The CDR3 is CASSYGRSGQPQHF. The DNA of the CDR3 is TGTGCCAGCAGTTACGGGAGGTCTGGACAGCCCCAGCATTTT.

The genes are TRBV2 and TRBJ2-5; TRBD1 is a possible D gene (5 bases). The CDR3 runs to 14 residues. Germline V gene sequence: CDR1 SNHLY, CDR2 FYNNEI. With 2 bases removed from V and 2 bases from J, the gap between germline ends came to 9 bases. As DNA, the CDR3 is TGTGCCAGCAGTGAACAGGCAGGGCAAGAGACCCAGTACTTC. It is translated as CASSEQAGQETQYF. The whole variable domain, filled in from reference TRBV2 and TRBJ2-5, reads EPEVTQTPSHQVTQMGQEVILRCVPISNHLYFYWYRQILGQKVEFLVSFYNNEISEKSEIFDDQFSVERPDGSNFTLKIRSTKLEDSAMYFCASSEQAGQETQYFGPGTRLLVL.

The genes are TRBV12-5 and TRBJ2-7, with TRBD1 as a possible D gene (5 bases). In germline, CDR1 is LGHNT, CDR2 FRNRAP. Trimming pared 6 bases from V and 4 bases from J, leaving 22 bases between. This CDR3 is built from 16 residues. CDR3 in DNA: TGTGCTAGTGGACCACCTCGTGACAGCCAGTATTACGAGCAGTACTTC. This sequence encodes CASGPPRDSQYYEQYF.

The chain is built from TRBV5-4 and TRBJ2-1; D is possibly TRBD2 (5 bases). The germline gives CDR1 SGHNT, CDR2 YYREEE (reference sequence). The V gene lost 1 base and the J gene lost 9 bases, with 11 bases spanning the gap. The CDR3 has 13 residues. The CDR3 bases are TGTGCCAGCAGCTTGCCGGGGAGCCCTGAGCAGTTCTTC. It codes for CASSLPGSPEQFF.

This chain links TRBV6-5 with TRBJ1-6; 8 bases align to TRBD1. This CDR3 is 15 amino acids long. CDR1 is MNHEY and CDR2 is SVGAGI in the germline V gene. Trimming at V came to 10 bases and at J to 8 bases, leaving 13 bases not matched to a gene. CDR3: CATLQGAYRDSPLHF. DNA of the CDR3: TGTGCCACCCTTCAGGGGGCGTATAGGGATTCACCCCTCCACTTT.

This clone has more than one count but fewer than ten. The rearrangement uses TRBV2 and TRBJ1-2, with 10 bases aligning to TRBD1. The CDR3 loop spans 15 amino acids. V lost 2 bases, J lost 6 bases, and 6 bases stayed unmatched. In germline, CDR1 is SNHLY, CDR2 FYNNEI. CDR3 protein: CASSESGTGDHGYTF. CDR3 DNA: TGTGCCAGCAGTGAATCCGGGACAGGGGATCATGGCTACACCTTC.

This clone occurred a few times. This chain joins TRBV19 and TRBJ2-3, with TRBD1 as a possible D gene (5 bases). Looked up from germline, CDR1 is LNHDA and CDR2 is SQIVND (reference sequence). Trimming took 4 bases from V and 3 from J, leaving 11 bases between them. The CDR3 has 14 residues. CDR3 loop: CASSTRTLTDTQYF. In DNA form, the CDR3 reads TGTGCCAGTAGTACCCGGACATTAACAGATACGCAGTATTTT. The complete variable domain, with remaining parts taken from reference TRBV19 and TRBJ2-3, reads DGGITQSPKYLFRKEGQNVTLSCEQNLNHDAMYWYRQDPGQGLRLIYYSQIVNDFQKGDIAEGYSVSREKKESFPLTVTSAQKNPTAFYLCASSTRTLTDTQYFGPGTRLTVL.

The chain links TRBV7-2 to TRBJ2-7; D call uncertain. V was pared by 3 bases and J by 0 bases, with 9 bases between. CDR1 is SGHTA, CDR2 FQGNSA, per germline. This CDR3 comprises 14 residues. CDR3 DNA: TGTGCCAGCAGCTTGACCCCGGGCTCCTACGAGCAGTACTTC. Translation: CASSLTPGSYEQYF.

This chain joins TRBV6-1 and TRBJ2-7; 10 bases agree with TRBD2. Looked up from germline, CDR1 is MNHNS and CDR2 is SASEGT. The CDR3 totals 13 residues. The CDR3 spells CALLAGISYEQYF. In DNA form, the CDR3 reads TGTGCTTTACTAGCGGGAATCTCCTACGAGCAGTACTTC.

The chain is built from TRBV19 and TRBJ1-5; 7 positions agree with TRBD1. CDR1 and CDR2 (germline): LNHDA, SQIVND (reference sequence). V gave up 0 bases and J gave up 0 bases; unmatched junction bases: 8. The length of the CDR3 is 18 residues. The CDR3: CASSIETGVGLSNQPQHF. The CDR3 DNA reads TGTGCCAGTAGTATAGAAACAGGGGTCGGGCTTAGCAATCAGCCCCAGCATTTT.

This clone was observed a single time. J is TRBJ1-6 and V is TRBV6-1, with D possibly matching TRBD1 (6 bases). CDR1 MNHNS and CDR2 SASEGT come from the germline V gene. Trimming took off 8 bases at V and 11 bases at J, with 16 bases between the two ends. The CDR3 is 13 amino acids. CDR3 sequence reads: CASGGAKDPPLHF. The CDR3 DNA is TGTGCCAGCGGGGGGGCCAAGGACCCACCCCTCCACTTT.

The chain combines TRBV30 with TRBJ2-5, with 11 bases that match TRBD2. Germline loops: CDR1 GTSNPN, CDR2 SVGIG (reference sequence). This CDR3 has 12 residues. With V trimmed by 5 bases and J by 4 bases, 0 bases remained unmatched. This CDR3 is CAWGLAGETQYF. The CDR3 region has the DNA TGTGCCTGGGGACTAGCGGGAGAGACCCAGTACTTC. Using reference TRBV30 and TRBJ2-5 for the parts outside the CDR3, the full variable domain is SQTIHQWPATLVQPVGSPLSLECTVEGTSNPNLYWYRQAAGRGLQLLFYSVGIGQISSEVPQNLSASRPQDRQFILSSKKLLLSDSGFYLCAWGLAGETQYFGPGTRLLVL.

This clone was detected only once. J is TRBJ2-7 and V is TRBV7-2; 7 nucleotides agree with TRBD1. The CDR3 is 18 residues long. CDR1 and CDR2 (germline): SGHTA, FQGNSA. V shed 2 bases, J shed 0 bases, and the junction held 13 bases outside the gene matches. DNA of the CDR3: TGTGCCAGCAGCTTATACCCGACAGGGTCCCCCCTCTCCTACGAGCAGTACTTC. Translated: CASSLYPTGSPLSYEQYF. Based on the CDR3 plus reference TRBV7-2 and TRBJ2-7, the full variable domain is GAGVSQSPSNKVTEKGKDVELRCDPISGHTALYWYRQSLGQGLEFLIYFQGNSAPDKSGLPSDRFSAERTGGSVSTLTIQRTQQEDSAVYLCASSLYPTGSPLSYEQYFGPGTRLTVT.

The chain combines TRBV4-1 with TRBJ2-7; the D is unclear. This CDR3 region has 14 residues. V dropped 1 base and J dropped 5 bases, with 12 bases sitting between them. Germline CDR1 and CDR2: MGHRA and YSYEKL. CDR3 DNA sequence: TGCGCCAGCAGCCAAGGGGTGCGAAGCGACGAGCAGTACTTC. This encodes CASSQGVRSDEQYF.